The clone carrying this T cell receptor beta chain was seen a handful of times. These data belong to a study of early T cells in non-severe SARS-CoV-2 infection. TCRdb recomputed calls from the 5' RACE reads with MiXCR, one row per CDR3 protein. This sample has about 35,000 distinct CDR3 sequences, with around 5.7% found just once. Input material: whole blood. The sequence came from an adult who was a healthcare worker with PCR-confirmed SARS-CoV-2 infection or an uninfected control (not recorded which).

The CDR3 is CSAPLAGGRGNEQFF. CDR3 bases: TGCAGTGCTCCACTAGCGGGAGGGCGAGGCAATGAGCAGTTCTTC. V gene TRBV20-1 combines with J gene TRBJ2-1; 13 bases are a match to TRBD2. The CDR3 runs 15 residues. Germline CDR1 DFQATT, CDR2 SNEGSKA (reference sequence). V was pared by 5 bases and J by 6 bases, with 7 bases of the junction left unmatched.